The clone carrying this TCR beta chain has at least ten counts. Its antigen remains unknown. These data are taken from a study of tumor-infiltrating lymphocytes in primary liver carcinoma. Study observations and caveats: Bulk unsorted material prevented CD4+ and CD8+ repertoire comparison. Lower overlap was observed for tumor-adjacent and tumor-blood pairs relative to tumor region pairs.

Germline DNA was also extracted, with blood RNA taken from unsorted whole blood. A constant-region primer served to make TCR beta cDNA from 500 to 550 ng total RNA. Slightly modified ARM-PCR, run as three nested multiplex PCR rounds, produced the TCR beta libraries. Each of the first two PCR rounds ran approximately 10 cycles with TRBV1-TRBV30 forward and C-beta reverse primers. Using its own MiXCR run on the multiplex PCR reads, TCRdb lists one record per CDR3 protein. Of hundreds of thousands of distinct CDR3 sequences in the sample, over 55% were seen once. The length of the CDR3 is 15 residues. Looked up from germline, CDR1 is LGHNA and CDR2 is YNFKEQ. Trimming shortened V by 2 bases and J by 3 bases, and 13 bases separated the two germline ends.

Sequencing used peripheral blood. V gene TRBV4-2 combines with J gene TRBJ2-5, with D possibly called TRBD1 or TRBD2 (5 bases each). This clonotype was obtained from a man aged 35 to 55 with primary liver carcinoma and hepatitis B virus infection. The CDR3 region is CASSQRGIGEETQYF. As DNA, the CDR3 is TGTGCCAGCAGCCAACGGGGAATAGGGGAAGAGACCCAGTACTTC.